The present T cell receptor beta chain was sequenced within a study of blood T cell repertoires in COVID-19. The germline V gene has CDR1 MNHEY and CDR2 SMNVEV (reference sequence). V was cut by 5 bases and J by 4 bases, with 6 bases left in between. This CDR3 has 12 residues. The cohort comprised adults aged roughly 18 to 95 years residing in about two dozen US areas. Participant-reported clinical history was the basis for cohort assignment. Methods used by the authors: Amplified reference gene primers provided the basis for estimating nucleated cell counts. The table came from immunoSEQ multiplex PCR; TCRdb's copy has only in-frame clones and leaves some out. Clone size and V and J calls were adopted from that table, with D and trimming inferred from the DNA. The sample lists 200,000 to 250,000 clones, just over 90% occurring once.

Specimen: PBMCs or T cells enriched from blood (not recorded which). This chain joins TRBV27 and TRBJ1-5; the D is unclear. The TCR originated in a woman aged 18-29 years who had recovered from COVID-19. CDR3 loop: CASSRGNQPQHF. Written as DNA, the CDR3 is TGTGCCAGCAGTCGGGGTAATCAGCCCCAGCATTTT.